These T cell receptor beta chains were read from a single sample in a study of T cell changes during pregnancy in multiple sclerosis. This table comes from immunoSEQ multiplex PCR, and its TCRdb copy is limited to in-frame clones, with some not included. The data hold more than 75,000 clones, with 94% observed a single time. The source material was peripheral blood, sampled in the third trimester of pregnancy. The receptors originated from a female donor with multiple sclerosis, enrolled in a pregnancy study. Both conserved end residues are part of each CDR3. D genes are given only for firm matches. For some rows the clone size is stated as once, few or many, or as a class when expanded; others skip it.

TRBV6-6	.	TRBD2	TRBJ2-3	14	TGTGCCAGCAGCGGCGGGGGAAGCACAGATACGCAGTATTTT	CASSGGGSTDTQYF
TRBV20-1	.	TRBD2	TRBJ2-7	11	TGCAGTGCCCCCGGGCCCGCGGGGGAGTACTTC	CSAPGPAGEYF
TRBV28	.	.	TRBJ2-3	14	TGTGCCAGCAGTACCCAGGGGAGCGTGGATACGCAGTATTTT	CASSTQGSVDTQYF
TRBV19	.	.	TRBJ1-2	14	TGTGCCAGTAGTTTTCTCGGGACTCCCTATGGCTACACCTTC	CASSFLGTPYGYTF
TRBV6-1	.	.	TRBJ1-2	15	TGTGCCAGCAGTGAAGCGCTGGAAGGGGTCTATGGCTACACCTTC	CASSEALEGVYGYTF
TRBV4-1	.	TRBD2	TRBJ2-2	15	TGCGCCAGCAGCCAACCATGGGAGGGCACCGGGGAGCTGTTTTTT	CASSQPWEGTGELFF
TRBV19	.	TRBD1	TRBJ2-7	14	TGTGCCAGTAGTATCGGGACAGGGACTTACGAGCAGTACTTC	CASSIGTGTYEQYF
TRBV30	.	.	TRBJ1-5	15	TGTGCCTGGAGTTCGGGGGTCAATAGCAATCAGCCCCAGCATTTT	CAWSSGVNSNQPQHF
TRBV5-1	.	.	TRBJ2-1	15	TGCGCCAGCAGCTACCGACAGGACGGATACAATGAGCAGTTCTTC	CASSYRQDGYNEQFF
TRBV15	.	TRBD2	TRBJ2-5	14	TGTGCCACCAGCAGGGGAGGGGCAGGGGAGACCCAGTACTTC	CATSRGGAGETQYF
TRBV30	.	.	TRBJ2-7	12	TGTGCCTGGAGTTGGGACGGGAGCGAGCAGTACTTC	CAWSWDGSEQYF
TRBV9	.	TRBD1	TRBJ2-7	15	TGTGCCAGCAGCCCGGCGGGGACAGGCACCTACGAGCAGTACTTC	CASSPAGTGTYEQYF
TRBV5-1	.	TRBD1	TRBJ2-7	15	TGCGCCAGCAGCTTGGGGTTGGGACAGATTTACGAGCAGTACTTC	CASSLGLGQIYEQYF
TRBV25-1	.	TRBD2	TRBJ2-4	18	TGTGCCAGCCCACCCGGACTAGCGGGGGCCCTAGCCAAAAACATTCAGTACTTC	CASPPGLAGALAKNIQYF
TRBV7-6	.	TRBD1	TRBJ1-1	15	TGTGCCAGCAGCTTAGAACAGGGGCGGCGCGGTGAAGCTTTCTTT	CASSLEQGRRGEAFF
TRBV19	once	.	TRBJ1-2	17	TGTGCCAGTAGTTCGACAGGAGCGACGGAAATTAACTATGGCTACACCTTC	CASSSTGATEINYGYTF
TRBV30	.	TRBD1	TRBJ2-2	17	TGTGCCTGGAGCGGACTCCTGACAGGGGCTAACACCGGGGAGCTGTTTTTT	CAWSGLLTGANTGELFF
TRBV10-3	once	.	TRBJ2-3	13	TGTGCCATCATCTGGGAGGTAGATGGGACGCAGTATTTT	CAIIWEVDGTQYF
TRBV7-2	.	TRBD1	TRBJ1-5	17	TGTGCCAGCAGCTGGCAACAGGGGAGCCCCCTCAATCAGCCCCAGCATTTT	CASSWQQGSPLNQPQHF
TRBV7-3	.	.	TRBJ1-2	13	TGTGCCAGCAGCTTACCCGGGGGTTATGGCTACACCTTC	CASSLPGGYGYTF
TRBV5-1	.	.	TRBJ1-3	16	TGCGCCAGCAGCCCCGGGGGGGCGACGCCTGGAAACACCATATATTTT	CASSPGGATPGNTIYF
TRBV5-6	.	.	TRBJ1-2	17	TGTGCCAGCAGCACCGGGCAGGGAAGGAGTCTCTACTATGGCTACACCTTC	CASSTGQGRSLYYGYTF
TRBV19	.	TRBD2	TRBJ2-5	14	TGTGCCAGTAGTGAGGGTAGCGGGGGAGAGACCCAGTACTTC	CASSEGSGGETQYF
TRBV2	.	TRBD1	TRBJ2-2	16	TGTGCCAGCAGTGTTTTTGGACAGGGGGACACCGGGGAGCTGTTTTTT	CASSVFGQGDTGELFF
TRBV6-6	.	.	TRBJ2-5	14	TGTGCCAGCAGTTACAGTCGGGGAGGAGAGACCCAGTACTTC	CASSYSRGGETQYF
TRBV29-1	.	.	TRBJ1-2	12	TGCAGCGTGAAGACAGGATGGGGAGGCTACACCTTC	CSVKTGWGGYTF
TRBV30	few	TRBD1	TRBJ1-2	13	TGTGCCTGGAGTGGAATAACAGGGGATGGCTACACCTTC	CAWSGITGDGYTF
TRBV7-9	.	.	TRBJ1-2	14	TGTGCCAGCAGCTTAGGTGTCCACGTAGAGGGCTACACCTTC	CASSLGVHVEGYTF
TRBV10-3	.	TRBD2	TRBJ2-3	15	TGTGCCATCAGTCAGACTAGCGGGGGGACAGATACGCAGTATTTT	CAISQTSGGTDTQYF
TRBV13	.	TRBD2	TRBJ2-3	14	TGTGCCAGCAGCCGCGGGGGGGCCGCAGATACGCAGTATTTT	CASSRGGAADTQYF
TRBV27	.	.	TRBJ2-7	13	TGTGCCAGCAGTCACCGGGACACAAACGAGCAGTACTTC	CASSHRDTNEQYF
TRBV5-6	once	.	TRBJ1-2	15	TGTGCCAGCAGGCCCCTGACGACATTAGTCTATGGCTACACCTTC	CASRPLTTLVYGYTF
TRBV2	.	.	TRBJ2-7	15	TGTGCCAGCATGGAGCAGGGATCACTCCTCTACGAGCAGTACTTC	CASMEQGSLLYEQYF
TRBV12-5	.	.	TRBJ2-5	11	TGTGCTAGTTCTAACCAAGAGACCCAGTACTTC	CASSNQETQYF
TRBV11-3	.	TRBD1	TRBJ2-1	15	TGTGCCAGCAGGCGTCCGGGACAGGGGGCGAGTGAGCAGTTCTTC	CASRRPGQGASEQFF
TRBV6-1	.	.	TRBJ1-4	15	TGTGCCAGCAGCCCCCGGGGAGGGTTTAATGAAAAACTGTTTTTT	CASSPRGGFNEKLFF
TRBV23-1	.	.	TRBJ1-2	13	TGCGCCACCAAGGAGCCTCTCGACTATGGCTACACCTTC	CATKEPLDYGYTF
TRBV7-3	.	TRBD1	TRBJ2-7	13	TGTGCCAGCAGCCGGGACAGGGGGGGAGGGCAGTACTTC	CASSRDRGGGQYF
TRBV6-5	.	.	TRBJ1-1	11	TGTGCCAGCAGTCATGCGGGTGAAGCTTTCTTT	CASSHAGEAFF
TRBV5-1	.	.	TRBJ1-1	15	TGCGCCAGCAGTGGGGGCACGGGGGGGAACACTGAAGCTTTCTTT	CASSGGTGGNTEAFF
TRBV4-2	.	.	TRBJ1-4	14	TGTGCCAGCAGCCGCGACAGCACTAATGAAAAACTGTTTTTT	CASSRDSTNEKLFF
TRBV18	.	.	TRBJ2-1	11	TGTGCCAGCTCAGAGGTAAATGAGCAGTTCTTC	CASSEVNEQFF
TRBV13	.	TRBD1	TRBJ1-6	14	TGTGCCAGCAGAGGACGACAGGGAAATTCACCCCTCCACTTT	CASRGRQGNSPLHF
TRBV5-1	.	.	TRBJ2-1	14	TGCGCCAGCAGCTTAAAGATCGGGGGCAATGAGCAGTTCTTC	CASSLKIGGNEQFF
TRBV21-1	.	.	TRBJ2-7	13	TGTGCCAGCAGCAAGTCAGGGTCCTGGGAGCAGTACTTC	CASSKSGSWEQYF
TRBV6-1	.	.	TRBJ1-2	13	TGTGCCAGCACCCGGGGGGGGTTGTATGGCTACACCTTC	CASTRGGLYGYTF
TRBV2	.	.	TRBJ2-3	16	TGTGCCAGCAGTGAAGCGGCCCCAAGTCTTGTAGATACGCAGTATTTT	CASSEAAPSLVDTQYF